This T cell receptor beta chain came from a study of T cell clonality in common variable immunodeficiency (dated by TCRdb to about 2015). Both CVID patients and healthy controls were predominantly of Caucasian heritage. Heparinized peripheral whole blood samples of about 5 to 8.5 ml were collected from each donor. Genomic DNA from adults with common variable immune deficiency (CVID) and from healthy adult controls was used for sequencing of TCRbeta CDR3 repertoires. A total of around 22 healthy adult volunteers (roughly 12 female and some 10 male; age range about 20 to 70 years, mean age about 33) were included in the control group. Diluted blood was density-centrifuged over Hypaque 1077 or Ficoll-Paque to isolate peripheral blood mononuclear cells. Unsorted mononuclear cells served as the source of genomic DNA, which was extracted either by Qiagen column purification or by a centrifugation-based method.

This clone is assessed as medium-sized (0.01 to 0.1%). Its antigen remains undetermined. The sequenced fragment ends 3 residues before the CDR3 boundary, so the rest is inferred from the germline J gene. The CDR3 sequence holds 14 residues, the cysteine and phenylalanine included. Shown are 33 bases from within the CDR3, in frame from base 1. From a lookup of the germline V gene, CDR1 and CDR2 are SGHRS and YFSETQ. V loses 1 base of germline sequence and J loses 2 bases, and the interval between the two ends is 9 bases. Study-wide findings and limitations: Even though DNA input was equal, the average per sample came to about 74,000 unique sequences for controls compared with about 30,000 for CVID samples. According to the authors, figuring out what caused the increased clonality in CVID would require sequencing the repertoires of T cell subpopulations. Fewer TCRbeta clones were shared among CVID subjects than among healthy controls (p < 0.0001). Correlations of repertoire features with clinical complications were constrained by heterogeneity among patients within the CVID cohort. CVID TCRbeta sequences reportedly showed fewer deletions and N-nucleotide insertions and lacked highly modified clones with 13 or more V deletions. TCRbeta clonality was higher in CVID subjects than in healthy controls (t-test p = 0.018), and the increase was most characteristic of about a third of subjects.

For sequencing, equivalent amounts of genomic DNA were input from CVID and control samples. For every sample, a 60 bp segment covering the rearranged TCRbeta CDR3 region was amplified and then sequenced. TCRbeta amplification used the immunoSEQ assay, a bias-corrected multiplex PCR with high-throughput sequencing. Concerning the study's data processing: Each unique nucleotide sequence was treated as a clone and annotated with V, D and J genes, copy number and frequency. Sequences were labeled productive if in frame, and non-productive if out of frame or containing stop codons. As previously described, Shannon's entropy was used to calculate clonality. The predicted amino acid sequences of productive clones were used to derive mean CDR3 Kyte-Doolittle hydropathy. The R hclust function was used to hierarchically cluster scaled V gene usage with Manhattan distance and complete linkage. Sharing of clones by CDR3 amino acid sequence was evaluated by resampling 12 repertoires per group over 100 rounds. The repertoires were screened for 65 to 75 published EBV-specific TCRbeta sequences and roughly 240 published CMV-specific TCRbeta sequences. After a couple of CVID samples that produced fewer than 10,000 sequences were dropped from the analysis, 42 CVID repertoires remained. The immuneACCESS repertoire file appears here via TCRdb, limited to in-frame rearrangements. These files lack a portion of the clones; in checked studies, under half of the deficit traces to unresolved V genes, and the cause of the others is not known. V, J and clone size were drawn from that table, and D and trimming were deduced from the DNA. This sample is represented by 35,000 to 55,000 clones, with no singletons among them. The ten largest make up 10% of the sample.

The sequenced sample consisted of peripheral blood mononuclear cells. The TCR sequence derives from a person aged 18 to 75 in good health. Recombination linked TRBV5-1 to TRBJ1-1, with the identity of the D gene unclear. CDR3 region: CASSLSGGNTEAFF. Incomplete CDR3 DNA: TGCGCCAGCAGCTTGTCCGGCGGCAACACTGAA.